This TCR beta chain appears in the sequencing data of a study of T cells in women clearing cervical HPV infection. The overall study: With HLA typing for only a few women, HLA confounding remains possible.

TCRdb's copy holds only in-frame clones and misses some; the assay was immunoSEQ multiplex PCR. This sample's table has 22,000 or so clones. MY09/MY11 PCR detected cervical HPV DNA; dot-blot assigned genotypes. Comments on this clone: Its cognate antigen is unknown. The read terminates 3 residues before the CDR3 end, so the remaining end is supplied by the germline J gene.

Study-wide findings and caveats: CIN3+ cases had significantly higher TCR richness than controls; evenness did not differ. Cases carried less TRBV6-7 than controls: roughly 0.11% versus 0.16%.

Germline V gene sequence: CDR1 PRHDT, CDR2 FYEKMQ (reference sequence). V was pared by 1 base and J by 3 bases, with 2 bases of the junction left unmatched. The CDR3 runs 14 residues. The sequenced sample consisted of blood buffy coat. This chain links TRBV13 with TRBJ2-7, with TRBD2 matching over 8 bases. The source of this sequence is a woman between 18 and 70 years old with a cervical HPV16 infection that either progressed to CIN3+ or cleared (not recorded which). The CDR3 region is CASSLVTSGYEQYF. The sequenced CDR3 bases are TGTGCCAGCAGCTTAGTCACTAGCGGCTACGAG.